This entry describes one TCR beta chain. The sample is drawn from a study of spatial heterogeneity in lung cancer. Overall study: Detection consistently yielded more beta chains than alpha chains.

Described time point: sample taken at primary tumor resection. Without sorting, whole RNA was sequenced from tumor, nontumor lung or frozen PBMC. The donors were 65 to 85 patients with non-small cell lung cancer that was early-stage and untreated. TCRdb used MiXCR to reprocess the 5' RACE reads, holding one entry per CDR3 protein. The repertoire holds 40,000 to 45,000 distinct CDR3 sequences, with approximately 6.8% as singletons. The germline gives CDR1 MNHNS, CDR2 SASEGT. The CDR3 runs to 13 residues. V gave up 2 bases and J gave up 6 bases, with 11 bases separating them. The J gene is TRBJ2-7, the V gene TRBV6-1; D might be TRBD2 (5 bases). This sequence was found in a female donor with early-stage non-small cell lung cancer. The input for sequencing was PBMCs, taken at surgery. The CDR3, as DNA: TGTGCCAGCAGTGAAACTAGACTTTCCGAGCAGTACTTC. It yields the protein CASSETRLSEQYF.